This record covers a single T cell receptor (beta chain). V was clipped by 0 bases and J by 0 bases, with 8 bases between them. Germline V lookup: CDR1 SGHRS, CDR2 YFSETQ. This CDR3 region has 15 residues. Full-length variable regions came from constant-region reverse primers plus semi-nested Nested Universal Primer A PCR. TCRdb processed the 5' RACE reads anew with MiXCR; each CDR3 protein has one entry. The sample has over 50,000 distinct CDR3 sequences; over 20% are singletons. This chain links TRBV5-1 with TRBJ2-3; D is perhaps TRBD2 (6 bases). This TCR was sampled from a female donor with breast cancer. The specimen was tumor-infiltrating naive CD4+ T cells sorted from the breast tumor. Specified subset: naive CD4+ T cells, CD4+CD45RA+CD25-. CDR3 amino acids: CASSLARDSTDTQYF. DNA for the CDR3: TGCGCCAGCAGCTTGGCGCGGGATAGCACAGATACGCAGTATTTT. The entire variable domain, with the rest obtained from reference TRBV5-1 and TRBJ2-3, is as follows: KAGVTQTPRYLIKTRGQQVTLSCSPISGHRSVSWYQQTPGQGLQFLFEYFSETQRNKGNFPGRFSGRQFSNSRSEMNVSTLELGDSALYLCASSLARDSTDTQYFGPGTRLTVL.